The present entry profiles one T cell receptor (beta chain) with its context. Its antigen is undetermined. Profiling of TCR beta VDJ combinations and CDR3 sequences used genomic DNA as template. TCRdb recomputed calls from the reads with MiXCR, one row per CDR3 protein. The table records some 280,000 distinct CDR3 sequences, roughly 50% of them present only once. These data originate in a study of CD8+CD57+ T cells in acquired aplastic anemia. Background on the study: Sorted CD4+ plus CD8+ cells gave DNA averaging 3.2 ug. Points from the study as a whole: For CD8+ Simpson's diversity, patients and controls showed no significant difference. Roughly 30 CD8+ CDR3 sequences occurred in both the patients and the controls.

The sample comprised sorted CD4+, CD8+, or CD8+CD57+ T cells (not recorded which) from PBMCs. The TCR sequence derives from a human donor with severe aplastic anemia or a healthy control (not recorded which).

CDR3 sequence reads: CASVGGAIDTQYF. CDR3 nucleotide sequence: TGTGCCAGCGTCGGGGGGGCCATAGATACGCAGTATTTT. V gene TRBV12-3 or TRBV12-4 combines with J gene TRBJ2-3; 8 bases fit TRBD2. Unmatched junction bases numbered 6, after V lost 8 bases and J lost 5 bases. There are 13 residues in the CDR3.